Listed here are 2 T cell receptor beta chains from one sample, sequenced in a study of T cells after yellow fever vaccination. TCRdb reprocessed the 5' RACE reads via MiXCR and lists one record per CDR3 protein. The repertoire holds 110,000 to 150,000 distinct CDR3 sequences, more than 6.5% seen once, with more than 0.55% in the top ten. Sequenced here: CD4+ T cells sorted from PBMCs, sampled 10 days after the yellow fever booster vaccination. The receptors here all came from a man aged 30 to 45 who received the YFV17D yellow fever vaccine.

This clonotype was observed many times. This rearrangement joins TRBV20-1 to TRBJ2-6; 7 bases are a match to TRBD1. With 3 bases clipped from V and 0 bases from J, the junction kept 5 bases outside the gene matches. The CDR3 totals 16 residues. In germline, CDR1 is DFQATT, CDR2 SNEGSKA (reference sequence). CDR3 sequence: CSARLQGLSGANVLTF. In nucleotides, the CDR3 is TGCAGTGCTAGGCTACAGGGGCTCTCTGGGGCCAACGTCCTGACTTTC.

The chain links TRBV2 to TRBJ2-5; either TRBD1 or TRBD2 may fit D (5 bases each). The ends were cut back, 10 bases at V and 5 bases at J, with 20 bases in the middle. Per germline, CDR1 SNHLY and CDR2 FYNNEI. The CDR3 loop spans 14 amino acids. For the CDR3, the DNA is TGTGCCAACGGACGGGGCACCTTATCCGAGACCCAGTACTTC. This sequence encodes CANGRGTLSETQYF.